This T cell receptor beta chain was identified during a study of T-cell memory formation after mild COVID-19. This clonotype was picked up a small number of times. TCRdb independently ran MiXCR on the 5' RACE reads; one entry per CDR3 protein. The sample contains 100,000 to 140,000 distinct CDR3 sequences, about 15% of which appear only once. The receptor was derived from a man aged 18 to 35 who had mild COVID-19 (a few samples of this study predate the infection). Cell type and time point are not known. Sequencing used PBMCs or a T cell subset sorted from them (not recorded which).

CDR3 residues: CASSEGLAGEDETQYF. The CDR3 nucleotides read TGTGCCAGCAGTGAGGGATTAGCGGGGGAAGATGAGACCCAGTACTTC. V is TRBV2 and J is TRBJ2-5, with 9 bases matching TRBD2. V lost 3 bases, J lost 5 bases, and 10 bases stayed unmatched. The V gene's germline CDR1 is SNHLY and CDR2 FYNNEI. The CDR3 has 16 amino acids. Combining the CDR3 with reference TRBV2 and TRBJ2-5 gives the whole variable domain EPEVTQTPSHQVTQMGQEVILRCVPISNHLYFYWYRQILGQKVEFLVSFYNNEISEKSEIFDDQFSVERPDGSNFTLKIRSTKLEDSAMYFCASSEGLAGEDETQYFGPGTRLLVL.